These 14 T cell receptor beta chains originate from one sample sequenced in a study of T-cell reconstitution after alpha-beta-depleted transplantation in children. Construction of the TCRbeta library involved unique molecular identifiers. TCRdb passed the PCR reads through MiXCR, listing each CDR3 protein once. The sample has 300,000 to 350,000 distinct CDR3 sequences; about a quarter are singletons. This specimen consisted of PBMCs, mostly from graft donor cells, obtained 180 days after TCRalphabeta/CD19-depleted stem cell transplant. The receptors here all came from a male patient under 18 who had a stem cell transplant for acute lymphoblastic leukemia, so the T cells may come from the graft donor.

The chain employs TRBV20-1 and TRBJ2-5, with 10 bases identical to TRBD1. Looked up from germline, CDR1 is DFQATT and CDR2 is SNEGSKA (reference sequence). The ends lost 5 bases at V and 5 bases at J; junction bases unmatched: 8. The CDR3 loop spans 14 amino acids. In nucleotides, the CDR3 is TGCAGTGCTGGAGGACAGGGGGGTCGTGAGACCCAGTACTTC. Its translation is CSAGGQGGRETQYF.

The CDR3 loop reads CASRGARGWTNEKLFF. The CDR3 region has the DNA TGTGCCAGCAGAGGGGCCCGGGGATGGACTAATGAAAAACTGTTTTTT. This rearrangement joins TRBV12-3 or TRBV12-4 to TRBJ1-4, with D possibly TRBD1 on 5 matching bases. The length of the CDR3 is 16 residues. V shed 6 bases and J shed 2 bases, with 16 bases lying between them.

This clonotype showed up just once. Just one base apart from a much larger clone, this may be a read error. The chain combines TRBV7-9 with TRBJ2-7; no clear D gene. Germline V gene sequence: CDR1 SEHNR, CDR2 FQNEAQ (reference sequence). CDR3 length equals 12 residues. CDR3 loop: CASSSPRYEHYF. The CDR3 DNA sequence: TGTGCCAGCAGCTCGCCCCGTTACGAGCACTACTTC. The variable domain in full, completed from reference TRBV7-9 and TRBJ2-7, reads DTGVSQNPRHKITKRGQNVTFRCDPISEHNRLYWYRQTLGQGPEFLTYFQNEAQLEKSRLLSDRFSAERPKGSFSTLEIQRTEQGDSAMYLCASSSPRYEHYFGPGTRLTVT.

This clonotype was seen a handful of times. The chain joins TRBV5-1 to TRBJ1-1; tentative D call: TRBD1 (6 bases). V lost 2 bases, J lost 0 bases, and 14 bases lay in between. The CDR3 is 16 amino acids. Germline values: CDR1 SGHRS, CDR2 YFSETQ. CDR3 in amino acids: CASSLVTGFLNTEAFF. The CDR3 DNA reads TGCGCCAGCAGCTTAGTTACAGGGTTCCTGAACACTGAAGCTTTCTTT.

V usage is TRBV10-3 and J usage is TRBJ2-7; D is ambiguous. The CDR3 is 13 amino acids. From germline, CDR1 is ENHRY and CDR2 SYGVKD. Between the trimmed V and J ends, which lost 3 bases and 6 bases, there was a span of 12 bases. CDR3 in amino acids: CAISEHVSSEQYF. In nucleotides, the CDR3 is TGTGCCATCAGTGAACACGTTTCGTCCGAGCAGTACTTC.

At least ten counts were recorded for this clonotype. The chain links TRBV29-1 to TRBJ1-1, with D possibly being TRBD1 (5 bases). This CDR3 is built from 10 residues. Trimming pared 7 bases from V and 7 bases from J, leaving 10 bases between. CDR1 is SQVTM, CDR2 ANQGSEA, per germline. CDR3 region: CSDLQVEAFF. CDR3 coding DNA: TGCAGCGACCTACAGGTTGAAGCTTTCTTT.

This CDR3 reads CSVTLGLTNTEAFF. DNA for the CDR3: TGCAGTGTAACCCTAGGGCTAACGAACACTGAAGCTTTCTTT. The rearrangement links TRBV20-1 to TRBJ1-1, with unresolved D. Germline V gene lookup returns CDR1 DFQATT and CDR2 SNEGSKA (reference sequence). Trimming removed 7 bases at V and 1 base at J, with 16 bases between. This CDR3 is 14 amino acids long.

CDR3 residues: CATSRDPPNTGELFF. Written as DNA, the CDR3 is TGTGCCACCAGCAGAGATCCGCCGAACACCGGGGAGCTGTTTTTT. The chain couples TRBV15 to TRBJ2-2; D unresolved. V gave up 0 bases and J gave up 0 bases, with 5 bases separating them. The CDR3 is made up of 15 amino acids. Germline lookup yields CDR1 LNHNV and CDR2 YYDKDF (reference sequence).

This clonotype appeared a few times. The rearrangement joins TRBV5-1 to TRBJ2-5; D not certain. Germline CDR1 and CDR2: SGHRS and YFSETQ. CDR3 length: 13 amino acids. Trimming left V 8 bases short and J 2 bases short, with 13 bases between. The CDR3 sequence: CASAMGKQETQYF. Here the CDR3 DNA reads TGCGCCAGTGCTATGGGTAAACAAGAGACCCAGTACTTC. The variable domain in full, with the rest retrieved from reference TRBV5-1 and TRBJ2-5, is KAGVTQTPRYLIKTRGQQVTLSCSPISGHRSVSWYQQTPGQGLQFLFEYFSETQRNKGNFPGRFSGRQFSNSRSEMNVSTLELGDSALYLCASAMGKQETQYFGPGTRLLVL.

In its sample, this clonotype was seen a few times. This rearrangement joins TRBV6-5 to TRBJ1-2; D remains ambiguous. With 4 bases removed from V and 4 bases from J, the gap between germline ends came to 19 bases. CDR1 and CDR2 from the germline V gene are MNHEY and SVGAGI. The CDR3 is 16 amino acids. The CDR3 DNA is TGTGCCAGCAGTTCTTTCACCCGGCGGTCTGCCTATGGCTACACCTTC. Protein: CASSSFTRRSAYGYTF.

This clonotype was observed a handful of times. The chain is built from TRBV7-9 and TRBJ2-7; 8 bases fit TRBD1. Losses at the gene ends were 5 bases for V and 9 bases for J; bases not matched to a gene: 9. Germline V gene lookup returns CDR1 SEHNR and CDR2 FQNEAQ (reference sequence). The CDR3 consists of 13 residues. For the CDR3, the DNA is TGTGCCAGCAGCAGAGGACAGGGCAAGGTGCAGTACTTC. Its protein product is CASSRGQGKVQYF.

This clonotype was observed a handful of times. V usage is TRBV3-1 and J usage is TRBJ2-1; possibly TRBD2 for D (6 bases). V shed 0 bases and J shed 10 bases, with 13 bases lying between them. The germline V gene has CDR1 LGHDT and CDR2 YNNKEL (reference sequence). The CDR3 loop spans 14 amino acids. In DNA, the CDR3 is TGTGCCAGCAGCCAAGAAGGAGGGGCCGACGAGCAGTTCTTC. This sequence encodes CASSQEGGADEQFF.

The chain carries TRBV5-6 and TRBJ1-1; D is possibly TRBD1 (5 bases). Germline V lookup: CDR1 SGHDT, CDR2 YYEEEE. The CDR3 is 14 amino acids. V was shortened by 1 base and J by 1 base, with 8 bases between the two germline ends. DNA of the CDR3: TGTGCCAGCAGCTTGTGGGGGAGGAACACTGAAGCTTTCTTT. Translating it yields CASSLWGRNTEAFF.

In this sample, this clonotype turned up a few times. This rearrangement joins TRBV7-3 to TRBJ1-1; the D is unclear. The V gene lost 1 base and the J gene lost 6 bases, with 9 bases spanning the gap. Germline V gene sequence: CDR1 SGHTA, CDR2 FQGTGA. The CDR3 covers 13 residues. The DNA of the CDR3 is TGTGCCAGCAGCTTAAGTATTGAGGCTGAAGCTTTCTTT. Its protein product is CASSLSIEAEAFF.